This T cell receptor (beta chain) was profiled in a study of T cell repertoires in cytomegalovirus infection. TCRdb re-analysed the reads in MiXCR, keeping a single row per CDR3 protein. The repertoire holds fewer than 200,000 distinct CDR3 sequences, with approximately 14% as singletons. The CDR3 is 15 residues long. Looked up from germline, CDR1 is SNHLY and CDR2 is FYNNEI. The V gene lost 0 bases and the J gene lost 8 bases, with 14 bases spanning the gap. This TCR came from a human donor in good health (CMV status not recorded). Some clones in this sample may be carry-over from other donors' samples. Source material: PBMCs. The V gene is TRBV2, the J gene TRBJ1-5; D is ambiguous. The CDR3 region has the DNA TGTGCCAGCAGTGAAGCGCTTCGAGGGAGAAAGCCCCAGCATTTT. Encoded protein: CASSEALRGRKPQHF.